The clone carrying this T cell receptor beta chain was seen just once. These data originate in a study of T cell changes during pregnancy in multiple sclerosis. The repertoire was sequenced with immunoSEQ multiplex PCR; TCRdb's copy has only in-frame clones and lacks some. The sample lists about 49,000 clones; 90% to 95% were seen once. CDR1 MNHEY and CDR2 SVGAGI come from the germline V gene. V gave up 6 bases and J gave up 7 bases, with 15 bases separating them. The CDR3 totals 14 residues. The sample here was CD8+ T cells from peripheral blood mononuclear cells, taken before pregnancy. The rearrangement links TRBV6-5 to TRBJ2-2, with D unclear. This receptor was identified in a female donor with multiple sclerosis, enrolled in a pregnancy study. In nucleotides, the CDR3 is TGTGCCAGCAGCCTGCAGGAAGGTGGCGGGGAGCTGTTTTTT. It specifies CASSLQEGGGELFF.